This TCR beta chain was captured in a study of blood T cells in healthy people across ages. Study summary: Researchers report that template switching captured about one barcoded beta molecule per two T cells.

The CDR3 contains 12 residues. V lost 7 bases, J lost 6 bases, and 1 base stayed unmatched. The germline V gene encodes CDR1 SGHRS and CDR2 YFSETQ. Each of the donors had around 9 milliliters of peripheral blood drawn into EDTA-treated Vacutainer tubes. For the second PCR, which ran for about 7 to 11 cycles, a sample-barcoded 5' primer and a J-beta primer mix were used. Via MiXCR, TCRdb re-called the 5' RACE reads, giving one row per CDR3 protein. The table has some 1.5 million distinct CDR3 sequences, roughly 28% seen once. Turning to this clonotype: What it binds is unknown.

Overall study findings and caveats: Any conclusive comparison of naive versus antigen-experienced cells was prevented by using unsorted PBMCs. Higher diversity and more naive CD4+ cells were features of long-lived donors, compared to aged donors.

The chain is built from TRBV5-1 and TRBJ1-6; TRBD1 aligns across 7 bases. Source material: blood. The receptor's source is a woman in her twenties or thirties in good health. In DNA, the CDR3 is TGCGCCAGCTGGGACAGTAATTCACCCCTCCACTTT. Amino acid sequence: CASWDSNSPLHF. Using reference TRBV5-1 and TRBJ1-6 for the parts outside the CDR3, the full variable domain is KAGVTQTPRYLIKTRGQQVTLSCSPISGHRSVSWYQQTPGQGLQFLFEYFSETQRNKGNFPGRFSGRQFSNSRSEMNVSTLELGDSALYLCASWDSNSPLHFGNGTRLTVT.